Below, 24 T cell receptor beta chains from the same sample are listed, as sequenced in a study of blood T cell repertoires in COVID-19. Clones were sequenced by immunoSEQ multiplex PCR, and TCRdb holds only the in-frame ones, with some missing. In the table there are some 71,000 clones, around nine tenths of which are singletons. Sequenced material: peripheral blood. Source of these receptors: a woman between 18 and 30 years old with acute or convalescent COVID-19.

The chain carries TRBV25-1 and TRBJ2-3, with a weak D call TRBD1 (6 bases). The V and J ends lost 4 bases and 7 bases respectively, with 27 bases between them. The CDR3 consists of 18 residues. Germline V CDR1 and CDR2: MGHDK, SYGVNS. CDR3 sequence reads: CASSANPGAHYAPNTQYF. CDR3 nucleotide sequence: TGTGCCAGCAGTGCTAACCCAGGGGCCCATTACGCCCCAAATACGCAGTATTTT.

The rearrangement links TRBV7-9 to TRBJ2-3, with 10 bases identical to TRBD2. Germline values: CDR1 SEHNR, CDR2 FQNEAQ (reference sequence). CDR3 length equals 15 residues. The trim removed 7 bases at V and 4 bases at J, leaving 8 bases unmatched. CDR3 DNA sequence: TGTGCCAGCATCACCCAGCGGGGGGGATCAGATACGCAGTATTTT. Encoded protein: CASITQRGGSDTQYF. Filled out from reference TRBV7-9 and TRBJ2-3, the complete variable domain reads DTGVSQNPRHKITKRGQNVTFRCDPISEHNRLYWYRQTLGQGPEFLTYFQNEAQLEKSRLLSDRFSAERPKGSFSTLEIQRTEQGDSAMYLCASITQRGGSDTQYFGPGTRLTVL.

J is TRBJ2-7 and V is TRBV2, with D perhaps TRBD2 (6 bases). This CDR3 region has 15 residues. With 6 bases removed from V and 0 bases from J, the gap between germline ends came to 15 bases. Germline V gene data show CDR1 as SNHLY and CDR2 as FYNNEI. In nucleotides, the CDR3 is TGTGCCAGCAGCCGGGACTCTTCGGCCTCCTACGAGCAGTACTTC. Its protein product is CASSRDSSASYEQYF.

The chain uses TRBV7-2 and TRBJ2-7; 12 nucleotides align to TRBD2. Trimming took 5 bases from V and 4 from J; bases not matched to a gene: 6. CDR3 length: 15 amino acids. The germline CDR1 and CDR2 sequences are SGHTA and FQGNSA. The CDR3 DNA reads as TGTGCCAGCAGCGAGACTAGCGGGAGATTATACGAGCAGTACTTC. Translating gives CASSETSGRLYEQYF.

The V and J genes are TRBV19 and TRBJ1-6; TRBD1 might be the D (5 bases). Trimming removed 3 bases at V and 8 bases at J, with 14 bases between. Germline CDR1 and CDR2: LNHDA and SQIVND (reference sequence). There are 15 residues in the CDR3. This chain's CDR3 is CASSMGGDRHSPLHF. The DNA for the CDR3 is TGTGCCAGTAGTATGGGGGGGGACCGTCATTCACCCCTCCACTTT.

The genes are TRBV4-1 and TRBJ1-6, with D tentatively TRBD1 (6 bases). The V gene lost 2 bases and the J gene lost 8 bases, with 7 bases spanning the gap. Per the germline V gene, CDR1 is MGHRA and CDR2 is YSYEKL. The CDR3 is 13 amino acids. For the CDR3, the DNA is TGCGCCAGCAGCCAATACAGGGATTCACCCCTCCACTTT. Protein: CASSQYRDSPLHF.

The V gene is TRBV6-5, the J gene TRBJ1-2; 7 positions match TRBD1. With V trimmed by 6 bases and J by 3 bases, 7 bases remained unmatched. The CDR3 runs to 14 residues. The germline gives CDR1 MNHEY, CDR2 SVGAGI. CDR3: CASSQGVIDYGYTF. In DNA, the CDR3 is TGTGCCAGCAGCCAGGGGGTAATAGACTATGGCTACACCTTC.

Regarding this clone: Relative to the germline gene, one junction end is altered; a read error may explain this. The chain recombines TRBV6-1 with TRBJ1-5; 9 bases match TRBD1. This CDR3 contains 14 residues. The germline V gene has CDR1 MNHNS and CDR2 SASEGT. CDR3 sequence (DNA): TGTGCCAGCGGTGACAGGGGGTACAATCAGCCCCAGCATTTT. It codes for CASGDRGYNQPQHF.

This chain connects TRBV5-8 to TRBJ2-1; 9 nucleotides match TRBD1. Germline lookup yields CDR1 SGHTS and CDR2 YDEGEE. With 4 bases clipped from V and 8 bases from J, the junction kept 16 bases outside the gene matches. This CDR3 comprises 17 residues. CDR3 bases: TGTGCCAGCAGCCAGGACAGGGGCGCGGGAATAGTCTATGAGCAGTTCTTC. Its translation is CASSQDRGAGIVYEQFF.

This clone was detected only once. The chain joins TRBV5-5 to TRBJ2-7; 10 bases align to TRBD1. Germline V lookup: CDR1 SGHKS, CDR2 YYEKEE (reference sequence). Trimming removed 4 bases from V and 0 bases from J; junction bases left unmatched: 13. CDR3 size: 18 residues. CDR3 residues: CASSPGTGALRGSYEQYF. CDR3 coding DNA: TGTGCCAGCAGCCCCGGGACAGGGGCACTACGGGGCTCCTACGAGCAGTACTTC.

V gene TRBV7-2 combines with J gene TRBJ2-1, with TRBD1 matching 7 bases. Trimming cost V 3 bases and J 7 bases; bases outside gene matches: 6. Germline CDR1 and CDR2: SGHTA and FQGNSA. The CDR3 extends over 14 amino acids. The CDR3 sequence is CASSFDRVGNEQFF. The CDR3 bases are TGTGCCAGCAGCTTCGACAGGGTGGGGAATGAGCAGTTCTTC.

This chain uses TRBV9 with TRBJ2-7, with 7 bases matching TRBD1. The CDR3 length is 13 residues. Unmatched junction bases numbered 4, after V lost 4 bases and J lost 3 bases. Germline V lookup: CDR1 SGDLS, CDR2 YYNGEE. This chain's CDR3 is CASSKGANYEQYF. The DNA of the CDR3 is TGTGCCAGCAGCAAGGGGGCCAACTACGAGCAGTACTTC.

The CDR3 reads CASSFGSGQVNEKLFF. The CDR3 DNA reads as TGTGCCAGCAGTTTCGGATCCGGACAAGTTAATGAAAAACTGTTTTTT. The gene calls are TRBV28 and TRBJ1-4, with D perhaps TRBD1 (5 bases). Trimming shortened V by 3 bases and J by 4 bases, and 15 bases separated the two germline ends. The CDR3 is 16 amino acids. CDR1 and CDR2 from the germline V gene are MDHEN and SYDVKM.

The chain uses TRBV19 and TRBJ1-4, with D perhaps matching TRBD1 (5 bases). CDR3 length: 16 residues. CDR1 LNHDA and CDR2 SQIVND come from the germline V gene (reference sequence). V dropped 3 bases and J dropped 7 bases, with 18 bases sitting between them. CDR3 residues: CASSIRWLGRGEKLFF. In nucleotides, the CDR3 is TGTGCCAGTAGTATCCGTTGGTTGGGGCGTGGTGAAAAACTGTTTTTT.

This CDR3 reads CASSSRTEIYSNQPQHF. The CDR3 region has the DNA TGCGCCAGCAGCTCCCGGACAGAGATTTATAGCAATCAGCCCCAGCATTTT. The genes are TRBV10-1 and TRBJ1-5; tentatively, D is TRBD1 (6 bases). Germline values: CDR1 WNHNN, CDR2 SYGVQD (reference sequence). The CDR3 is made up of 17 amino acids. V was shortened by 6 bases and J by 0 bases, with 18 bases between the two germline ends.

This rearrangement joins TRBV12-3 or TRBV12-4 to TRBJ2-3, with D possibly TRBD1 on 5 matching bases. Trimming removed 6 bases from V and 3 bases from J, with 7 bases in between. The length of the CDR3 is 12 residues. The CDR3 coding sequence is TGTGCCAGCAGACGGACAACAGATACGCAGTATTTT. Translated, it gives CASRRTTDTQYF.

The chain employs TRBV5-1 and TRBJ1-1; a weak D match, TRBD1 (6 bases). The CDR3 sequence is 15 residues long. Germline CDR1 SGHRS, CDR2 YFSETQ. V was clipped by 0 bases and J by 5 bases, with 14 bases between them. The CDR3 coding sequence is TGCGCCAGCAGCTTGGCGGGAGGGGGTCAGACTGAAGCTTTCTTT. The encoded protein is CASSLAGGGQTEAFF. Combining the CDR3 with reference TRBV5-1 and TRBJ1-1 gives the whole variable domain KAGVTQTPRYLIKTRGQQVTLSCSPISGHRSVSWYQQTPGQGLQFLFEYFSETQRNKGNFPGRFSGRQFSNSRSEMNVSTLELGDSALYLCASSLAGGGQTEAFFGQGTRLTVV.

The J gene is TRBJ2-3, the V gene TRBV18; 12 bases match TRBD2. Trimming at V came to 3 bases and at J to 7 bases, leaving 2 bases not matched to a gene. CDR3 size: 14 residues. The germline CDR1 and CDR2 sequences are KGHSH and LQKENI. The CDR3 coding sequence is TGTGCCAGCTCACCCGGACTAGCGGGGAATACGCAGTATTTT. Protein sequence: CASSPGLAGNTQYF.

J is TRBJ2-3 and V is TRBV13; 7 nucleotides match TRBD1. In germline, CDR1 is PRHDT, CDR2 FYEKMQ (reference sequence). This CDR3 has 13 residues. V lost 4 bases, J lost 3 bases, and 1 base stayed unmatched. The DNA of the CDR3 is TGTGCCAGCAGCTACAGGGGAACAGATACGCAGTATTTT. Translation gives CASSYRGTDTQYF.

Written as DNA, the CDR3 is TGTGCCAGCAGCCTACAAACAGGACATGTGGATACGCAGTATTTT. Protein sequence: CASSLQTGHVDTQYF. The V gene is TRBV5-6, the J gene TRBJ2-3; weak D call: TRBD1 (5 bases). CDR1 and CDR2 from the germline V gene are SGHDT and YYEEEE. Trimming pared 4 bases from V and 6 bases from J, leaving 18 bases between. The CDR3 is 15 amino acids.

The CDR3 reads CASSGFAGAGELFF. The CDR3 bases are TGTGCCAGCTCAGGGTTTGCGGGAGCCGGGGAGCTGTTTTTT. The chain couples TRBV18 to TRBJ2-2; TRBD2 matches 7 bases. The junction had 6 bases not matched to a gene; V was cut back by 5 bases and J by 6 bases. Germline V gene data show CDR1 as KGHSH and CDR2 as LQKENI. This CDR3 region has 14 residues.

The chain is built from TRBV7-9 and TRBJ2-1, with 7 bases aligning to TRBD1. Trimming removed 5 bases from V and 5 bases from J; junction bases left unmatched: 6. The V gene's germline CDR1 is SEHNR and CDR2 FQNEAQ (reference sequence). The CDR3 totals 14 residues. The CDR3 loop is CASSTGDRNNEQFF. The CDR3 region has the DNA TGTGCCAGCAGCACAGGGGACCGAAACAATGAGCAGTTCTTC. The whole variable domain, remainder taken from reference TRBV7-9 and TRBJ2-1, is DTGVSQNPRHKITKRGQNVTFRCDPISEHNRLYWYRQTLGQGPEFLTYFQNEAQLEKSRLLSDRFSAERPKGSFSTLEIQRTEQGDSAMYLCASSTGDRNNEQFFGPGTRLTVL.

The chain has TRBV2 and TRBJ1-3; D remains unclear. V was shortened by 1 base and J by 3 bases, with 13 bases between the two germline ends. The CDR3 sequence is 16 residues long. The germline CDR1 and CDR2 sequences are SNHLY and FYNNEI. The CDR3 DNA is TGTGCCAGCAGTGAAGTCCTCCCCGGGTTTGGAAACACCATATATTTT. Translation gives CASSEVLPGFGNTIYF.

V usage is TRBV5-8 and J usage is TRBJ1-4, with a weak D call TRBD1 (5 bases). The CDR3 loop spans 14 amino acids. The V end was cut by 2 bases, the J end by 3 bases, with 8 bases between. CDR1 SGHTS and CDR2 YDEGEE come from the germline V gene. DNA of the CDR3: TGTGCCAGCAGCTTTCTCAGGGCTAATGAAAAACTGTTTTTT. This encodes CASSFLRANEKLFF.